This T cell receptor beta chain was captured by sequencing in a study of T cells in Graves' hyperthyroidism and ophthalmopathy. Study observations and caveats: Clonotypes that were expanded in thyroid above 0.001 mostly appeared in blood too.

Concerning this clonotype itself: No antigen is known for it.

With 3 bases clipped from V and 6 bases from J, the junction kept 6 bases outside the gene matches. The CDR3 covers 15 residues. CDR1 and CDR2 (germline): SGHRS, YFSETQ. The TCR beta CDR3 regions underwent amplification using RNA transcripts as the source. First-round RT-PCR targeting the TCR CDR3 was performed with the HTBI primer set. Using its own MiXCR run on the multiplex PCR reads, TCRdb lists one record per CDR3 protein. The sample comprises 400,000 or so distinct CDR3 sequences, 11% to 15% of which are singletons, and approximately 27% rests with the top ten. The chain is built from TRBV5-1 and TRBJ2-2, with 9 nucleotides matching TRBD2. The TCR comes from a man aged 45-65 years with Graves' ophthalmopathy. Source material: blood. DNA for the CDR3: TGCGCCAGCAGCTGGGGGACTAGCCTATCCGGGGAGCTGTTTTTT. This codes for CASSWGTSLSGELFF.